This is a list of T cell receptor beta chains from one sample in a study of cytomegalovirus exposure and HLA in healthy donors. Sequencing was performed with immunoSEQ multiplex PCR; in TCRdb, only in-frame clones are kept and a portion is missing. The repertoire includes 230,000 or so clones, 92% of them detected once, and less than 2% sits in the top ten. The sample taken for sequencing was PBMCs. The receptors stem from a girl aged 2 to 9 in good health and CMV-seronegative. The CDR3 runs from the conserved cysteine through the conserved F or W. D genes are given only for firm matches. Clone size appears in some rows only: once, few, many, or a class for an expanded clone.

clone_size: once; d_call: .; v_call: TRBV18; j_call: TRBJ2-6; cdr3_aa: CASSPRLGQDFSGANVLTF
clone_size: .; d_call: .; v_call: TRBV21-1; j_call: TRBJ1-2; cdr3_aa: CASSTRQGGKGYGYTF
clone_size: .; d_call: TRBD1; v_call: TRBV30; j_call: TRBJ2-2; cdr3_aa: CAWRTGGNTGELFF
clone_size: .; d_call: .; v_call: TRBV6-1; j_call: TRBJ1-3; cdr3_aa: CASRGDNSGNTIYF
clone_size: .; d_call: .; v_call: TRBV7-9; j_call: TRBJ2-2; cdr3_aa: CSSSQPEGPNTGELFF
clone_size: .; d_call: .; v_call: TRBV14; j_call: TRBJ1-4; cdr3_aa: CASSQGPTRVNEKLFF
clone_size: .; d_call: TRBD1; v_call: TRBV6-5; j_call: TRBJ1-2; cdr3_aa: CASSQGAVGYTF
clone_size: .; d_call: TRBD2; v_call: TRBV5-1; j_call: TRBJ2-7; cdr3_aa: CASSPGLAGADEQYF
clone_size: .; d_call: .; v_call: TRBV30; j_call: TRBJ2-2; cdr3_aa: CAWSVQGGTGELFF
clone_size: .; d_call: .; v_call: TRBV6-1; j_call: TRBJ1-3; cdr3_aa: CASSPGYASGNTIYF
clone_size: .; d_call: .; v_call: TRBV9; j_call: TRBJ1-3; cdr3_aa: CASSDPGSSGNTIYF
clone_size: .; d_call: .; v_call: TRBV29-1; j_call: TRBJ2-1; cdr3_aa: CSVPIPPYNEQFF
clone_size: .; d_call: .; v_call: TRBV6-1; j_call: TRBJ1-1; cdr3_aa: CASMGQGLNTEAFF
clone_size: .; d_call: TRBD2; v_call: TRBV25-1; j_call: TRBJ2-5; cdr3_aa: CASSLRTSGMSQYF
clone_size: .; d_call: .; v_call: TRBV2; j_call: TRBJ2-2; cdr3_aa: CASHLRGELFF
clone_size: .; d_call: .; v_call: TRBV30; j_call: TRBJ1-4; cdr3_aa: CAWSGSETGFNEKLFF
clone_size: .; d_call: TRBD1; v_call: TRBV6-1; j_call: TRBJ2-4; cdr3_aa: CASSRDRDVIQYF
clone_size: .; d_call: .; v_call: TRBV7-8; j_call: TRBJ1-1; cdr3_aa: CASSSGELQGATEAFF
clone_size: once; d_call: TRBD1; v_call: TRBV29-1; j_call: TRBJ1-1; cdr3_aa: CSVEDLGTGGDTEAFF
clone_size: .; d_call: TRBD2; v_call: TRBV4-2; j_call: TRBJ2-1; cdr3_aa: CASSPGLAGYNEQFF
clone_size: .; d_call: TRBD2; v_call: TRBV5-1; j_call: TRBJ2-5; cdr3_aa: CASSLVSGGKETQYF
clone_size: .; d_call: TRBD2; v_call: TRBV5-1; j_call: TRBJ2-1; cdr3_aa: CASSLGASGSGYNEQFF
clone_size: .; d_call: TRBD2; v_call: TRBV7-9; j_call: TRBJ2-1; cdr3_aa: CASMGLAIDEQFF
clone_size: .; d_call: .; v_call: TRBV27; j_call: TRBJ2-1; cdr3_aa: CASTPGFSGGNEQFF
clone_size: .; d_call: TRBD2; v_call: TRBV27; j_call: TRBJ2-1; cdr3_aa: CASSFFAGGRGEQFF
clone_size: once; d_call: .; v_call: TRBV7-8; j_call: TRBJ1-1; cdr3_aa: CASSLEGGGGVQSTEAFF
clone_size: few; d_call: .; v_call: TRBV6-5; j_call: TRBJ2-5; cdr3_aa: CASRRLGETQYF
clone_size: .; d_call: .; v_call: TRBV7-2; j_call: TRBJ1-1; cdr3_aa: CASSLLFDGGTEAFF
clone_size: .; d_call: .; v_call: TRBV18; j_call: TRBJ1-5; cdr3_aa: CASSATDYSNQPQHF